The present T cell receptor (beta chain) was sequenced within a study of beta chain features in type 1 diabetes. V was trimmed by 5 bases and J by 6 bases, leaving 11 bases between them. The CDR3 is made up of 13 amino acids. CDR1 is SGHDN, CDR2 FVKESK, per germline. Reverse transcribing all isolated RNA meant expressed TCRB transcripts were sequenced. About 3.7 million reads, on average, came from each naive, central memory and regulatory T cell sample. Here immunoSEQ multiplex PCR was the method, and the copy in TCRdb shows in-frame clones only, minus some. The profile shows hundreds of thousands of clones, 11% to 15% of them singletons. The study's findings and limits: Among patients, naive, central memory and Treg TCRB repertoires appeared more similar than among healthy donors. These data did not resolve whether HLA type affects TCRB rearrangement.

CD45RO/CCR7/CD25/CD127/CD95/CD27 separated CD4+ naive, central memory, regulatory and stem cell-like memory cells by sorting. This clone occurred a few times. Antigen specificity is unknown. Material for sequencing was naive CD4+ T cells from blood. This TCR was sampled from a woman between 35 and 50 years old in good health. V is TRBV14 and J is TRBJ1-5, with D perhaps matching TRBD1 (5 bases). The CDR3 loop is CASSKTARQPQHF. Here the CDR3 DNA reads TGTGCCAGCAGCAAGACAGCCCGTCAGCCCCAGCATTTT.